This T cell receptor (beta chain) was captured by sequencing in a study of blood T cell repertoires in COVID-19 (TCRdb year 2020). Describing the broader study: Samples from collaborators originated in the United States, Italy and Spain and spanned both the acute and convalescent phases of COVID-19. The prospective study material was composed of cDNA or gDNA derived from T cells, B-cell-depleted T cells, or PBMCs. The dataset comprised deeply sampled blood TCRbeta repertoires from subjects exposed to, actively infected with, or recovered from COVID-19. A freely available public database, intended as a resource for researchers studying the immune response to SARS-CoV-2, is where the repertoires were released. Samples came from the ongoing ImmuneRACE study (first 160 participants) plus 1,254 subjects from 6 global collaborators. Nearly every sample came with metadata listing a de-identified subject ID, COVID-19 status, age in years and sex. HLA class I and class II types, where available, came from metadata supplied by the sample provider rather than from assay-based typing.

Enrolling through a virtual design, the prospective study's participants ranged in age from roughly 18 to 89 years and lived across some 23 United States geographic areas. To assign participants to cohorts, the prospective study relied on clinical history that participants themselves reported in a screening survey and a study questionnaire. Recovered participants in ImmuneRACE Cohort 3 were defined as having two consecutive negative NP/OP PCR tests, clearance from a healthcare professional, or resolution of symptoms. Mobile phlebotomists in the prospective study collected whole blood, serum and a nasopharyngeal or oropharyngeal swab from every participant. Over a roughly two-month period, participants in the prospective study had the option of providing additional blood draws and questionnaires. Prospective study blood samples were shipped either frozen or at room temperature before DNA extraction.

General study outcomes and caveats: Clinical and demographic metadata were provided uncurated, with the amount varying by source and participant.

Concerning this clone itself: Its antigen remains undetermined. No much larger clone is present one base from it, and per-base qualities are unavailable.

The junction shows trimming of 3 bases on V and 3 bases on J, and the gene matches do not reach 2 bases of it. CDR1 is given as SGHTA and CDR2 as FQGNSA, both from the germline V gene. The CDR3 contains 15 residues, cysteine and phenylalanine counted. Solely the CDR3 DNA is kept, with 45 bases framed from the first base. The immunoSEQ Assay, a bias-controlled multiplex PCR, was used to amplify TCRbeta CDR3 regions from genomic DNA. As for the authors' bioinformatics: The number of nucleated cells in each sample was estimated by amplification of reference gene primers within the assay. Sequence reads were collapsed and filtered to measure the absolute abundance of every unique TCRbeta CDR3 rearrangement. For each sample, productive Simpson clonality was calculated as the square root of Simpson's diversity index across productive rearrangements. TCRdb re-hosts the immuneACCESS table, in-frame sequences only. Its copies lack some clones; in the studies checked, an unresolved V gene accounts for under half of them, and the cause for the rest is not known. The V and J calls and the clone size are those of that table, but D and trimming were determined from the DNA. The sample has about 360,000 clones on record, about 87% of them singletons. The biggest ten clones account for 1% to 1.5% of the sample.

Sequenced: PBMCs or T cells enriched from blood (not recorded which). This TCR derives from a man aged 25-45 years who had recovered from COVID-19. The chain couples TRBV7-2 to TRBJ2-6, and 7 bases in between align with TRBD2. The DNA is as follows: TGTGCCAGCAGCTTCGGGGGGATTGGGGCCAACGTCCTGACTTTC. This codes for CASSFGGIGANVLTF.